These 19 T cell receptor beta chains share one sample of origin, sequenced in a study of blood T cell repertoires in COVID-19. The repertoire was sequenced with immunoSEQ multiplex PCR; TCRdb's copy has only in-frame clones and lacks some. Among 250,000 or so clones listed, approximately 88% were seen once. The sequencing sample was made of peripheral blood. The receptors come from a woman aged 40 to 49 who had recovered from COVID-19.

The chain links TRBV9 to TRBJ1-3; TRBD1 might be the D (6 bases). The CDR3 has 14 residues. Germline CDR1 is SGDLS and CDR2 is YYNGEE. Trimming took 1 base from V and 3 from J, leaving 8 bases between them. The CDR3 coding sequence is TGTGCCAGCAGCGTAACAGGGTTTGGAAACACCATATATTTT. Amino acids: CASSVTGFGNTIYF. The entire variable domain, with the rest obtained from reference TRBV9 and TRBJ1-3, is as follows: DSGVTQTPKHLITATGQRVTLRCSPRSGDLSVYWYQQSLDQGLQFLIQYYNGEERAKGNILERFSAQQFPDLHSELNLSSLELGDSALYFCASSVTGFGNTIYFGEGSWLTVV.

This clone was detected only a few times. The chain joins TRBV3-1 (or the pseudogene TRBV3-2) to TRBJ2-1; possibly TRBD2 for D (5 bases). V gave up 2 bases and J gave up 1 base, with 15 bases separating them. The CDR3 covers 17 residues. Germline CDR1 reads LGHDT; CDR2 reads YNNKEL (reference sequence). CDR3 residues: CASSQLAGQRSYNEQFF. For the CDR3, the DNA is TGTGCCAGCAGCCAATTGGCGGGCCAGAGGTCCTACAATGAGCAGTTCTTC.

The rearrangement uses TRBV10-1 and TRBJ2-3; maybe TRBD2 (6 bases). This CDR3 contains 16 residues. Germline V gene lookup returns CDR1 WNHNN and CDR2 SYGVQD (reference sequence). V lost 2 bases and J 1 base, leaving 13 bases between the germline ends. CDR3 nucleotides: TGCGCCAGCAGTGAGGAACCCGGGACTGGCACAGATACGCAGTATTTT. Protein: CASSEEPGTGTDTQYF.

V is TRBV5-1 and J is TRBJ2-5; TRBD2 agrees at 14 bases. Unmatched junction bases numbered 12, after V lost 3 bases and J lost 5 bases. CDR3 length equals 18 residues. Germline lookup yields CDR1 SGHRS and CDR2 YFSETQ. CDR3: CASSSRLAGGSPRETQYF. CDR3 sequence (DNA): TGCGCCAGCAGCTCTAGACTAGCGGGAGGGAGCCCTCGGGAGACCCAGTACTTC.

The CDR3 is CASSSRDRASANYGYTF. In nucleotides, the CDR3 is TGCGCCAGCAGCTCACGGGACAGGGCATCAGCTAACTATGGCTACACCTTC. The chain uses TRBV5-1 and TRBJ1-2, with 9 bases identical to TRBD1. Germline loops: CDR1 SGHRS, CDR2 YFSETQ. This CDR3 has 17 residues. J was trimmed by 0 bases and V by 3 bases; bases with no gene match: 9.

The rearrangement links TRBV6-5 to TRBJ2-7; D gene ambiguous. This CDR3 spans 13 amino acids. CDR1 and CDR2 (germline): MNHEY, SVGAGI. V lost 0 bases, J lost 7 bases, and 10 bases lay in between. The chain's CDR3 is CASSYSGFLEQYF. In DNA, the CDR3 is TGTGCCAGCAGTTACTCTGGCTTCTTGGAGCAGTACTTC.

This chain uses TRBV25-1 with TRBJ2-7, with TRBD1 matching over 8 bases. This CDR3 contains 16 residues. J lost 6 bases, V lost 1 base, and 11 bases had no gene match. Germline CDR1 MGHDK, CDR2 SYGVNS. The CDR3 sequence: CASSEWRGQGWGEQYF. The DNA of the CDR3 is TGTGCCAGCAGTGAATGGAGAGGACAGGGATGGGGCGAGCAGTACTTC.

The V and J genes are TRBV19 and TRBJ2-3, with a possible D match to TRBD2 (7 bases). Germline V gene sequence: CDR1 LNHDA, CDR2 SQIVND (reference sequence). The CDR3 runs 16 residues. Trimming removed 5 bases at V and 2 bases at J, with 17 bases between. The CDR3: CASSSELGGATDTQYF. The DNA of the CDR3 is TGTGCCAGTAGTTCGGAATTGGGGGGGGCCACAGATACGCAGTATTTT.

V gene TRBV6-5 combines with J gene TRBJ2-3; 8 nucleotides agree with TRBD1. The CDR3 is made up of 15 amino acids. Germline trimming cut 7 bases from V and 4 bases from J; bases unmatched to any gene: 10. Germline values: CDR1 MNHEY, CDR2 SVGAGI. CDR3 residues: CASISGQGLSDTQYF. The CDR3 bases are TGTGCCAGCATTTCCGGACAGGGCCTCTCAGATACGCAGTATTTT.

V is TRBV2 and J is TRBJ2-7; D gene unclear. Deletions cut 3 bases from V and 2 bases from J, with 5 bases between. CDR1 and CDR2 (germline): SNHLY, FYNNEI. CDR3 size: 12 residues. CDR3 protein: CASSDDTYEQYF. The CDR3 coding sequence is TGTGCCAGCAGTGACGACACCTACGAGCAGTACTTC.

V usage is TRBV9 and J usage is TRBJ2-2; the D gene is possibly TRBD2 (5 bases). The germline V gene has CDR1 SGDLS and CDR2 YYNGEE. The CDR3 has 14 residues. The germline V and J ends were trimmed by 7 bases and 4 bases, with 14 bases remaining between them. CDR3 residues: CASAEWESTGELFF. The CDR3 DNA is TGTGCCAGCGCGGAGTGGGAGAGCACCGGGGAGCTGTTTTTT.

This sequence joins TRBV5-1 and TRBJ1-3; weak D call: TRBD1 (6 bases). This CDR3 region has 14 residues. Between the trimmed V and J ends, which lost 0 bases and 5 bases, there was a span of 9 bases. The germline CDR1 and CDR2 sequences are SGHRS and YFSETQ. The CDR3 region is CASSLGTGRNTIYF. The CDR3 DNA is TGCGCCAGCAGCTTGGGCACAGGGAGAAACACCATATATTTT.

V is TRBV24-1 and J is TRBJ2-7; D is unclear. Trimming pared 4 bases from V and 3 bases from J, leaving 9 bases between. The length of the CDR3 is 13 residues. The V gene's germline CDR1 is KGHDR and CDR2 SFDVKD. As DNA, the CDR3 is TGTGCCACCAGTGACTCGGGTTACTACGAGCAGTACTTC. Its protein is CATSDSGYYEQYF.

Comments on this clone: Other nucleotide sequences from this sample produce the same CDR3. V usage is TRBV27 and J usage is TRBJ2-7; 7 nucleotides align to TRBD1. Per germline, CDR1 MNHEY and CDR2 SMNVEV (reference sequence). V gave up 2 bases and J gave up 2 bases; unmatched junction bases: 3. The CDR3 covers 14 residues. CDR3 DNA sequence: TGTGCCAGCAGTTTAGGGCAGGGGGCCTACGAGCAGTACTTC. It yields the protein CASSLGQGAYEQYF.

The chain couples TRBV5-4 to TRBJ2-7, with TRBD2 matching over 10 bases. V shed 0 bases, J shed 2 bases, and the junction held 2 bases outside the gene matches. Germline CDR1 is SGHNT and CDR2 is YYREEE (reference sequence). CDR3 size: 15 residues. CDR3 sequence: CASSLDLAGAYEQYF. The CDR3 nucleotides are TGTGCCAGCAGCTTGGACCTAGCGGGGGCCTACGAGCAGTACTTC.

The chain employs TRBV27 and TRBJ2-1; D perhaps matches TRBD2 (6 bases). Germline V gene data show CDR1 as MNHEY and CDR2 as SMNVEV (reference sequence). The CDR3 runs 16 residues. V gave up 2 bases and J gave up 3 bases, with 14 bases separating them. In nucleotides, the CDR3 is TGTGCCAGCAGTTTAGGGGGACCGGAGGGCTACAATGAGCAGTTCTTC. Translated: CASSLGGPEGYNEQFF.

With regard to this clone: Sequence at one end of the junction differs from germline and may be a read error. The genes are TRBV7-7 and TRBJ2-7; 10 nucleotides match TRBD2. The CDR3 length is 15 residues. The V gene's germline CDR1 is SSHAT and CDR2 FNYEAQ (reference sequence). CDR3 sequence reads: CASSLGLAATDEQYF. The CDR3 DNA reads TGTGCTAGCAGCTTAGGACTAGCGGCAACTGACGAGCAGTACTTC.

The chain joins TRBV27 to TRBJ2-7; 12 bases map to TRBD2. Germline trimming cut 6 bases from V and 2 bases from J; bases unmatched to any gene: 5. The V gene's germline CDR1 is MNHEY and CDR2 SMNVEV (reference sequence). The CDR3 totals 15 residues. The chain's CDR3 is CASSLAGGVAYEQYF. CDR3 in DNA: TGTGCCAGCAGCCTAGCGGGAGGGGTTGCCTACGAGCAGTACTTC.

The J gene is TRBJ2-7, the V gene TRBV6-1, with D perhaps matching TRBD2 (6 bases). Germline CDR1 and CDR2: MNHNS and SASEGT. V was clipped by 3 bases and J by 2 bases, with 20 bases between them. The CDR3 has 17 residues. The CDR3 nucleotides read TGTGCCAGCAGTGAGGGGCGGGGCTTGCGGCTGACCTACGAGCAGTACTTC. It is translated as CASSEGRGLRLTYEQYF.